This T cell receptor beta chain was identified during a study of cytotoxic CD8 clonotypes in ibrutinib-treated CLL. Across the whole study: Response was recorded as partial in 24 patients and complete in 2; at median around 68 months, approximately 14 remained remitted and approximately 12 had progressed. Study observations and caveats: The times at which samples were taken varied between sustained-remission and progressing patients.

This clone showed up just a few times. Its antigen is as yet unknown. Germline V gene sequence: CDR1 SGDLS, CDR2 YYNGEE. The CDR3 contains 11 residues. Trimming cost V 4 bases and J 7 bases, with 8 bases left between them. Assay used: immunoSEQ multiplex PCR; TCRdb lists only in-frame clones, some missing. The sample holds around 70,000 clones, roughly nine tenths seen once. The receptor was derived from a human donor with chronic lymphocytic leukemia. The sample here was PBMCs, taken after 12 months of ibrutinib treatment. The chain carries TRBV9 and TRBJ1-2, with D unresolved. In nucleotides, the CDR3 is TGTGCCAGCAGCCTCTACTCTGGCTACACCTTC. Translated: CASSLYSGYTF.